This section outlines one T cell receptor beta chain sequence together with its context. TCRdb keeps only in-frame clones here, not all; method: immunoSEQ multiplex PCR. Here the sample spans some 2.4 million clones, 93% being singletons. The ends lost 6 bases at V and 7 bases at J; junction bases unmatched: 7. Germline-derived CDR1 and CDR2 are KGHSH and LQKENI. The CDR3 runs 14 residues. This entry is derived from a study of shared clonotypes between healthy human individuals. The sequenced sample was naive CD4+ T cells from PBMCs. Subset in this sample: CD45RA+ positively selected. The clonotype comes from a man in his late teens or twenties in good health. Some clones in this sample may be carry-over from other donors' samples. The V gene is TRBV18, the J gene TRBJ2-1, with 9 positions matching TRBD2. This CDR3 reads CASSPSGKGNEQFF. In nucleotides, the CDR3 is TGTGCCAGCTCCCCTAGCGGGAAAGGGAATGAGCAGTTCTTC.